These T cell receptor beta chains were read from a single sample in a study of CD8 T cells in Susac syndrome. In TCRdb, the immunoSEQ multiplex PCR reads were re-called with MiXCR into one record per CDR3 protein. The profile shows 130,000 to 150,000 distinct CDR3 sequences, 94% of them singletons. Sequencing used CD8+ T cells from PBMCs. These receptors were taken from a human donor in good health. The CDR3 runs from the conserved cysteine through the conserved F or W. Each record gives: clone size, V gene, J gene, D gene, CDR3 DNA, CDR3 protein. A D gene is named only where the DNA matches it firmly. The size entry is marked missing in some rows and otherwise reads once, few, many or a size class.

>few|TRBV7-6|TRBJ2-5|TRBD1
TGTGCCAGCAGCTTGACAGGGGGCCAAGAGACCCAGTACTTC
CASSLTGGQETQYF
>NA|TRBV6-2/TRBV6-3|TRBJ1-1|NA
TGTGCCAGCAGTTACCCCCGGTGGGGTGAAGCTTTCTTT
CASSYPRWGEAFF
>NA|TRBV7-9|TRBJ2-7|NA
TGTGCCTCCCAGCTTAGTGTCGGCCTGGACAGCATGGACGAGCAGTACTTC
CASQLSVGLDSMDEQYF
>NA|TRBV7-2|TRBJ2-1|NA
TGTGCCAGCAGCTGGACCTCCAGGAGAGACTCCTACAATGAGCAGTTCTTC
CASSWTSRRDSYNEQFF
>NA|TRBV12-3/TRBV12-4|TRBJ2-7|TRBD1
TGTGCCAGCAGTTTACAGGGGGCGCCGGTCGAGCAGTACTTC
CASSLQGAPVEQYF
>NA|TRBV7-9|TRBJ2-5|NA
TGTGCCAGCAGCTTATCATGGGAAGAGACCCAGTACTTC
CASSLSWEETQYF
>NA|TRBV4-2|TRBJ2-7|NA
TGTGCCAGCAGCCAAGATGGTACCGAGCAGTACTTC
CASSQDGTEQYF
>NA|TRBV1|TRBJ2-7|NA
TGCACCAGCGGGGGCGGGAGGCAGCACTACGAGCAGTACTTC
CTSGGGRQHYEQYF
>NA|TRBV13|TRBJ1-2|TRBD1
TGTGCCAGCAGCTTAGGAGAATGGGGGGGACAGGATTCTGGCTACACCTTC
CASSLGEWGGQDSGYTF
>NA|TRBV27|TRBJ2-3|NA
TGTGCCAGCAGTTTCCTGGCTAGCACAGATACGCAGTATTTT
CASSFLASTDTQYF
>NA|TRBV7-9|TRBJ2-5|NA
TGTGCCAGCAGCTCCTCCGCGCAAGAGACCCAGTACTTC
CASSSSAQETQYF
>NA|TRBV30|TRBJ2-2|NA
TGTGCCTGGAGATATACCGGGGAGCTGTTTTTT
CAWRYTGELFF
>NA|TRBV27|TRBJ2-7|NA
TGTGCCAGCAGTTTCCTGGCAGCGCCCGAGCAGTACTTC
CASSFLAAPEQYF
>NA|TRBV25-1|TRBJ1-1|NA
TGTGCCAGCAGTGAAGCTTCAACCACTGAAGCTTTCTTT
CASSEASTTEAFF
>NA|TRBV27|TRBJ1-2|NA
TGTGCCAGCAGTTTATTCGGACAAACCAACTATGGCTACACCTTC
CASSLFGQTNYGYTF
>NA|TRBV12-3/TRBV12-4|TRBJ2-1|NA
TGTGCCAGCAGCCCCCTCACGGGCTACAATGAGCAGTTCTTC
CASSPLTGYNEQFF
>NA|TRBV20-1|TRBJ1-5|NA
TGCAGTGCTGTAGCTTCTGGAGTTCTTCAGCCCCAGCATTTT
CSAVASGVLQPQHF
>NA|TRBV28|TRBJ2-1|NA
TGTGCCAGCAGTTTTTATAAGCGGTCAGATGAGCAGTTCTTC
CASSFYKRSDEQFF
>NA|TRBV27|TRBJ2-4|NA
TGTGCCAGCAGTTTAGGTGGGCCAAACATTCAGTACTTC
CASSLGGPNIQYF
>NA|TRBV9|TRBJ2-5|TRBD2
TGTGCCAGCAGCGTAGTTCCAGCGGGAGAAGAGACCCAGTACTTC
CASSVVPAGEETQYF
>NA|TRBV27|TRBJ2-5|NA
TGTGCCAGCAGTTTAGGAGGGCCGGGGGAGACCCAGTACTTC
CASSLGGPGETQYF
>NA|TRBV29-1|TRBJ1-2|NA
TGCAGCGTTGAAGTACGGGCCAACTATGGCTACACCTTC
CSVEVRANYGYTF